This T cell receptor (beta chain) is from a study of cytomegalovirus exposure and HLA in healthy donors. Findings and caveats of the study: Usually a TCR sequence was rare, but some public TCRs were found in many donors. Reported performance of the classifier showed diagnosis of cytomegalovirus status with high specificity and sensitivity. That first-cohort TCR clusters tended to co-occur in the 95 to 150 validation repertoires was found in a later analysis.

Donors were drawn from the approximately 110-subject validation cohort, separate from the roughly 670-subject first cohort. Germline assignment: CDR1 SEHNR and CDR2 FQNEAQ (reference sequence). Trimming pared 11 bases from V and 3 bases from J, leaving 13 bases between. This CDR3 contains 12 residues. Only in-frame clones appear in the TCRdb table, and some are missing; sequencing was by immunoSEQ multiplex PCR. The sample holds some 130,000 clones, 85% to 90% seen once. This clone was counted between two and nine times. Its antigen is as yet unknown. The clonotype originates from a woman younger than 35 in good health and CMV-seronegative. Input material: PBMCs. This chain connects TRBV7-9 to TRBJ1-2; D gene unclear. The CDR3 protein is CAGEQVYYGYTF. CDR3 nucleotides: TGTGCCGGCGAGCAGGTTTACTATGGCTACACCTTC.